This T cell receptor (beta chain) was retrieved from a study of blood T cell repertoires in COVID-19. Trimming left V 4 bases short and J 5 bases short, with 14 bases between. The CDR3 is 15 residues long. The germline V gene encodes CDR1 SEHNR and CDR2 FQNEAQ (reference sequence). Using immunoSEQ multiplex PCR, the repertoire was profiled, and TCRdb retains in-frame clones only, with some absent. The table shows around 270,000 clones, with 88% occurring only once. This sequence originates from a woman between 40 and 50 years old who had been exposed to COVID-19. Sequencing was carried out using PBMCs or T cells enriched from blood (not recorded which). V is TRBV7-9 and J is TRBJ1-4, with D unclear. CDR3 bases: TGTGCCAGCAGCTCCCGCGGTGCTTACAATGAAAAACTGTTTTTT. It yields the protein CASSSRGAYNEKLFF.